Detailed here is one T cell receptor beta chain. This entry belongs to a study of OX40 agonist ivuxolimab in advanced cancers. Profiled with immunoSEQ multiplex PCR; TCRdb holds only in-frame clones, not every one. The sample carries tens of thousands of clones, almost 90% recorded once. The CDR3 is 15 amino acids. Germline V gene sequence: CDR1 LNHDA, CDR2 SQIVND (reference sequence). Between the trimmed V and J ends, which lost 7 bases and 2 bases, there was a span of 18 bases. The chain joins TRBV19 to TRBJ2-7; TRBD1 is a possible D gene (6 bases). The source is an adult with an advanced solid tumor such as melanoma, head and neck, liver or kidney cancer. Sequencing used CD4+ or CD8+ T cells sorted from blood, obtained in a trial of the OX40 agonist ivuxolimab. The CDR3 spells CASKGSDRRTYEQYF. DNA for the CDR3: TGTGCCAGTAAGGGATCCGACAGGAGGACCTACGAGCAGTACTTC.